This T cell receptor beta chain stems from a study of T-cell memory formation after mild COVID-19. Study details: The study found TCR clusters largely donor specific.

Libraries for TCRalpha and TCRbeta carried sample barcodes and unique molecular identifiers via 5'RACE. TCRdb independently ran MiXCR on the 5' RACE reads; one entry per CDR3 protein. The data contain 540,000 or so distinct CDR3 sequences, about 20% of them singletons. Study-wide results and limits: The authors did not confirm SARS-CoV-2 specificity of second-wave clones peaking day 37.

In regard to this clonotype: Its antigen is unidentified.

The germline CDR1 and CDR2 sequences are SGHDT and YYEEEE. V lost 1 base and J 11 bases, leaving 10 bases between the germline ends. The CDR3 totals 12 residues. The chain is built from TRBV5-6 and TRBJ1-5; no firm D call. The clonotype originates from an adult woman who had mild COVID-19 (a few samples of this study predate the infection). Cell type and time point are not known. What was sequenced was PBMCs or a T cell subset sorted from them (not recorded which). The CDR3 here is CASSLRTSSQHF. The DNA for the CDR3 is TGTGCCAGCAGCTTGAGGACGTCGTCCCAGCATTTT.